This T cell receptor (beta chain) was captured in a study of cytomegalovirus exposure and HLA in healthy donors. It was with 60 Vbeta and 13 Jbeta primers that the PCR ran. Measured with immunoSEQ multiplex PCR; TCRdb has only the in-frame clones, and not every one. The profile shows about 59,000 clones, about four fifths of them singletons. Study outcomes and limitations: Investigators reported 164 TCR beta chains as tied to cytomegalovirus. In a later analysis, TCR beta V- and J-gene trimming showed a link to a missense DCLRE1C variant.

This clone was seen a handful of times. Antigen unknown. Trimming cost V 8 bases and J 1 base, with 14 bases left between them. CDR1 and CDR2 from the germline V gene are SNHLY and FYNNEI. The CDR3 extends over 14 amino acids. The rearrangement uses TRBV2 and TRBJ1-1; possibly TRBD1 for D (5 bases). The sequenced sample was PBMCs. The origin of this receptor is a woman between 35 and 50 years old in good health and CMV-seronegative. This CDR3 reads CASSETVANTEAFF. In DNA, the CDR3 is TGTGCCAGCTCCGAGACAGTGGCGAACACTGAAGCTTTCTTT.